Listed below are T cell receptor beta chains from one sample, sequenced in a study of blood T cell repertoires in COVID-19. Method: immunoSEQ multiplex PCR; TCRdb's copy keeps in-frame clones and lacks some. This table holds about 56,000 clones, 85% to 90% found once. The source material was peripheral blood. All receptors derive from a woman aged 60-70 years with COVID-19, enrolled during active disease. Each CDR3 is given with its conserved first and last residue. The order of the fields is J gene, D gene, clone size, V gene, CDR3 protein, CDR3 DNA. D genes are given only for firm matches. Only part of the rows carry a size: once, few, many, or a class if the clone is expanded.

TRBJ1-5 | - | - | TRBV2 | CASRTGYSNQPQHF | TGTGCCAGCAGGACAGGATATAGCAATCAGCCCCAGCATTTT
TRBJ1-2 | TRBD1 | - | TRBV7-9 | CATVDQGAGGYTF | TGTGCCACCGTCGATCAGGGGGCAGGGGGCTACACCTTC
TRBJ2-2 | TRBD1 | - | TRBV3-1/TRBV3-2 | CASSQVGDRAAGELFF | TGTGCCAGCAGCCAAGTAGGGGACAGGGCCGCCGGGGAGCTGTTTTTT
TRBJ2-7 | - | few | TRBV6-2/TRBV6-3 | CASSLQGSYEQYF | TGTGCCAGCAGTTTGCAGGGCTCCTACGAGCAGTACTTC
TRBJ1-4 | - | - | TRBV18 | CASSPSAAANEKLFF | TGTGCCAGCTCACCATCGGCGGCGGCTAATGAAAAACTGTTTTTT
TRBJ2-7 | TRBD2 | - | TRBV27 | CASSPPGLAGFYEQYF | TGTGCCAGCAGTCCTCCGGGACTAGCGGGGTTCTACGAGCAGTACTTC
TRBJ1-1 | TRBD1 | few | TRBV6-5 | CASRRDRGDTEAFF | TGTGCCAGCAGGAGGGACAGGGGAGACACTGAAGCTTTCTTT
TRBJ1-4 | - | - | TRBV28 | CASSFVNSEKLFF | TGTGCCAGCAGTTTTGTAAACAGTGAAAAACTGTTTTTT
TRBJ1-2 | TRBD1 | - | TRBV6-5 | CASSYQRGQANYGYTF | TGTGCCAGCAGTTACCAAAGGGGGCAGGCTAACTATGGCTACACCTTC
TRBJ2-7 | - | - | TRBV4-1 | CASSQDPQEGSEQYF | TGCGCCAGCAGCCAAGATCCCCAGGAGGGTTCCGAGCAGTACTTC
TRBJ2-7 | TRBD2 | few | TRBV18 | CASSPPGGVVTYEQYF | TGTGCCAGCTCACCTCCCGGGGGGGTCGTTACCTACGAGCAGTACTTC
TRBJ2-5 | TRBD2 | - | TRBV30 | CAWRRGGLQETQYF | TGTGCCTGGAGGCGCGGGGGGCTCCAAGAGACCCAGTACTTC
TRBJ2-4 | TRBD1 | - | TRBV15 | CATSIPRLGQGDIQYF | TGTGCCACCAGCATCCCTAGACTCGGACAGGGGGACATTCAGTACTTC
TRBJ2-5 | - | - | TRBV4-1 | CASSQGVTTGQETQYF | TGCGCCAGCAGCCAAGGAGTAACGACGGGGCAAGAGACCCAGTACTTC
TRBJ2-2 | TRBD1 | - | TRBV29-1 | CSVRTGEAGELFF | TGCAGCGTACGGACAGGGGAGGCCGGGGAGCTGTTTTTT
TRBJ1-4 | - | - | TRBV19 | CASSRDSRATEKLFF | TGTGCCAGTAGTCGGGACTCCCGCGCCACTGAAAAACTGTTTTTT
TRBJ2-7 | - | - | TRBV7-2 | CASTAGRGLSEQYF | TGTGCCAGCACCGCGGGCCGGGGGTTAAGCGAGCAGTACTTC
TRBJ2-2 | - | - | TRBV4-1 | CASSLLPSGELFF | TGCGCCAGCAGCCTTCTTCCGAGCGGGGAGCTGTTTTTT
TRBJ2-2 | - | - | TRBV5-5 | CASRLIGDNAGELFF | TGTGCCAGCAGGTTAATAGGGGACAACGCCGGGGAGCTGTTTTTT
TRBJ2-7 | TRBD2 | - | TRBV3-1/TRBV3-2 | CASSPGTSSYEQYF | TGTGCCAGCAGCCCCGGGACTAGCTCCTACGAGCAGTACTTC
TRBJ1-1 | - | - | TRBV7-2 | CASSLEEGSTEAFF | TGTGCCAGCAGCTTAGAGGAGGGAAGCACTGAAGCTTTCTTT
TRBJ1-1 | - | - | TRBV5-1 | CASSPGGEGQSGNTEAFF | TGCGCCAGCAGCCCGGGGGGTGAGGGGCAAAGCGGGAACACTGAAGCTTTCTTT